This T cell receptor beta chain is drawn from a study of response to subunit inactivated influenza vaccine. This clonotype came up many times. A single record per CDR3 protein comes from TCRdb applying MiXCR to the RT-PCR reads. The sample includes around 570,000 distinct CDR3 sequences, roughly 10% of them seen just once. This CDR3 contains 14 residues. Per the germline V gene, CDR1 is MDHEN and CDR2 is SYDVKM. The ends were cut back, 1 base at V and 0 bases at J, with 6 bases in the middle. The same specimen was also included in a second study, on T cells expressing NK-cell markers. That study reports: cDNA encoding TCR beta was synthesized via 5'RACE template switching incorporating UMIs. The eight sequenced donors comprised seven who were HCMV-seropositive and one who was seronegative. Of CD8+ T cells, about 1.0-8% belonged to dominant NKG2C+ clonotypes in several donors.

The chain has TRBV28 and TRBJ1-1, with D possibly matching TRBD1 (6 bases). The origin of this receptor is a man aged 45 to 65 who received an inactivated influenza vaccine. The source material was PBMCs from blood, sampled on the day of vaccination. This CDR3 reads CASSLSGVNTEAFF. Written as DNA, the CDR3 is TGTGCCAGCAGTTTATCAGGGGTGAACACTGAAGCTTTCTTT.